This T cell receptor (beta chain) is drawn from a study of blood T cell repertoires in COVID-19. Study-wide context: The United States, Italy and Spain were the sources of the acute and convalescent COVID-19 samples. PBMCs, B-cell-depleted T cells, or T cells were the source of the cDNA or gDNA that made up the material.

Authors' analysis steps: The assay estimated nucleated cells by amplifying reference gene primers. Measured with immunoSEQ multiplex PCR; TCRdb has only the in-frame clones, and not every one. V and J calls and clone size are given by that table; D and trimming were obtained from the DNA. Counted here are roughly 190,000 clones, 90% occurring once; the ten biggest clones make up around 0.53%. The specimen was peripheral blood. The receptor's source is a man between 50 and 59 years old with acute or convalescent COVID-19.

This CDR3 reads CASAAGARGENIQYF. The CDR3 nucleotides read TGTGCCAGCGCCGCCGGGGCCAGGGGGGAAAACATTCAGTACTTC. The chain combines TRBV7-6 with TRBJ2-4; TRBD1 is a possible D gene (7 bases). Germline CDR1 SGHVS, CDR2 FNYEAQ. V was clipped by 8 bases and J by 5 bases, with 19 bases between them. The CDR3 loop spans 15 amino acids.